These 6 T cell receptor beta chains were all obtained from the same sample, sequenced in a study of T cell responses to AZD1222 COVID-19 vaccine. Repertoires were generated with immunoSEQ multiplex PCR, while TCRdb's copy carries only in-frame clones and drops some. The table records about 200,000 clones, 93% of them present only once. The sample here was peripheral blood, taken 28 days after the second AZD1222 dose. The origin of the receptors is an adult who received the AZD1222 COVID-19 vaccine.

The chain joins TRBV11-1 to TRBJ2-7; TRBD2 might be the D (5 bases). Trimming took 0 bases from V and 7 from J, leaving 10 bases between them. The CDR3 is 13 residues long. Germline V lookup: CDR1 SGHAT, CDR2 FQDESV (reference sequence). In nucleotides, the CDR3 is TGTGCCAGCAGCTTAGCGCGGGCGAGGGAGCAGTACTTC. It is translated as CASSLARAREQYF.

The genes are TRBV14 and TRBJ1-4, with unresolved D. Germline CDR1 SGHDN, CDR2 FVKESK. Between the trimmed V and J ends, which lost 0 bases and 4 bases, there was a span of 9 bases. This CDR3 contains 15 residues. Here the CDR3 reads CASSQEGRFNEKLFF. CDR3 bases: TGTGCCAGCAGCCAAGAGGGAAGGTTTAATGAAAAACTGTTTTTT. The full variable domain, in which reference TRBV14 and TRBJ1-4 provide the parts outside the CDR3, is EAGVTQFPSHSVIEKGQTVTLRCDPISGHDNLYWYRRVMGKEIKFLLHFVKESKQDESGMPNNRFLAERTGGTYSTLKVQPAELEDSGVYFCASSQEGRFNEKLFFGSGTQLSVL.

This chain links TRBV19 with TRBJ1-5; D not certain. Trimming cost V 1 base and J 0 bases, with 7 bases left between them. Germline V gene lookup returns CDR1 LNHDA and CDR2 SQIVND (reference sequence). The CDR3 is made up of 15 amino acids. CDR3 sequence reads: CASSIGPISNQPQHF. Written as DNA, the CDR3 is TGTGCCAGTAGTATAGGCCCCATTAGCAATCAGCCCCAGCATTTT. The full variable domain, in which reference TRBV19 and TRBJ1-5 provide the parts outside the CDR3, is DGGITQSPKYLFRKEGQNVTLSCEQNLNHDAMYWYRQDPGQGLRLIYYSQIVNDFQKGDIAEGYSVSREKKESFPLTVTSAQKNPTAFYLCASSIGPISNQPQHFGDGTRLSIL.

This clone was found once. The rearrangement links TRBV5-1 to TRBJ2-1; TRBD2 agrees at 10 bases. CDR3 length: 19 residues. The V and J ends lost 3 bases and 8 bases, in that order; junction bases with no gene match: 20. Germline V CDR1 and CDR2: SGHRS, YFSETQ. CDR3 in amino acids: CASSSRRAGGPLSFDEQFF. For the CDR3, the DNA is TGCGCCAGCAGCTCCCGGAGAGCGGGGGGGCCCCTTTCTTTTGATGAGCAGTTCTTC. The whole variable domain, remainder taken from reference TRBV5-1 and TRBJ2-1, is KAGVTQTPRYLIKTRGQQVTLSCSPISGHRSVSWYQQTPGQGLQFLFEYFSETQRNKGNFPGRFSGRQFSNSRSEMNVSTLELGDSALYLCASSSRRAGGPLSFDEQFFGPGTRLTVL.

The chain carries TRBV9 and TRBJ2-6; D is ambiguous. Trimming pared 3 bases from V and 0 bases from J, leaving 7 bases between. Germline V lookup: CDR1 SGDLS, CDR2 YYNGEE. This CDR3 has 15 residues. CDR3 amino acids: CASSAYNSGANVLTF. The CDR3 DNA sequence: TGTGCCAGCAGCGCTTACAACTCTGGGGCCAACGTCCTGACTTTC.

The chain links TRBV7-6 to TRBJ2-2; D ambiguous. V lost 5 bases to trimming and J lost 8 bases, with 12 bases between them. The CDR3 totals 13 residues. Germline V gene data show CDR1 as SGHVS and CDR2 as FNYEAQ. CDR3 nucleotides: TGTGCCAGCAGCGCCCCCGTTAAGGGGGAGCTGTTTTTT. It is translated as CASSAPVKGELFF.